This TCR beta chain was captured in a study of Ad26.COV2.S vaccination and SARS-CoV-2 variants. Treatment denoted: about 20 received Ad26.COV2.S at low or high dose, single or two shots; roughly 5 received placebo; per-sample allocation not given. It was on day 63 after the first vaccine or placebo injection that samples were taken. This adult donor, from Boston, was 18-55 years old. Study outcomes and limitations: The TCR breadth and depth analyses may have produced an underestimate of total T cell responses.

Germline V gene sequence: CDR1 SEHNR, CDR2 FQNEAQ (reference sequence). The CDR3 consists of 16 residues. After removal of 1 base from V and 8 bases from J, the junction contained 7 bases not matched to a gene. Concerning this clone itself: The antigen remains unidentified.

Generated by immunoSEQ multiplex PCR, the TCRdb table keeps only in-frame clones and is missing some. Of 360,000 or so clones in the sample, around 91% were seen once. Material: peripheral blood, obtained in a trial of Ad26.COV2.S vaccine versus placebo. The sequence was obtained from a person between 18 and 65 years old who received the Ad26.COV2.S COVID-19 vaccine or a placebo. This chain connects TRBV7-9 to TRBJ2-4, with 11 positions matching TRBD2. The DNA of the CDR3 is TGTGCCAGCAGCTTAGGTCTAGCGGGAGGTGGGGACATTCAGTACTTC. It encodes CASSLGLAGGGDIQYF.